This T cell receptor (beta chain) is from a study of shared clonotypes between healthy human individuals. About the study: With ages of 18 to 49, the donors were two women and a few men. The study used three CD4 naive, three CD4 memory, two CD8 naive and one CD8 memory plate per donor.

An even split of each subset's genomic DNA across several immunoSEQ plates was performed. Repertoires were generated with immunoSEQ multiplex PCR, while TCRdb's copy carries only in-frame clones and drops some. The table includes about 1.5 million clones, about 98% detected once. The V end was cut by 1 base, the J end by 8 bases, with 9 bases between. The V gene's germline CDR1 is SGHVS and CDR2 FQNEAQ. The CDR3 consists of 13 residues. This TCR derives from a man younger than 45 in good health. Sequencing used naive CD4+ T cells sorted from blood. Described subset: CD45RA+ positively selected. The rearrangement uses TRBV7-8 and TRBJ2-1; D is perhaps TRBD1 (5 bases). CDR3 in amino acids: CASSLVGLYEQFF. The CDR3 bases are TGTGCCAGCAGCTTAGTGGGGCTGTATGAGCAGTTCTTC.